These 9 T cell receptor beta chains came from one sample sequenced in a study of cytomegalovirus exposure and HLA in healthy donors (dated by TCRdb to about 2017). The library was built by means of the immunoSEQ multiplex PCR assay. A mixture of 60 forward primers for TCR Vbeta segments and 13 reverse primers for TCR Jbeta segments was used in the multiplex PCR. What TCRdb holds here is the immuneACCESS table cut down to in-frame rearrangements. Part of the clones is not present; checked against another copy, under half of the missing clones reflect an unresolved V gene, and the others are unexplained. This sample holds some 150,000 clones; around 72% were observed only once. The ten largest clones take up 4.2% of the sample. The specimen sequenced was PBMCs. These receptors were taken from a man aged 45-65 years in good health and CMV-seropositive.

This chain links TRBV27 with TRBJ2-5, with 9 bases fitting TRBD2. The J segment lost 4 bases and the V segment lost 8 bases, leaving 17 bases of the junction unmatched. The CDR3 runs 17 residues. The germline CDR1 and CDR2 sequences are MNHEY and SMNVEV (reference sequence). CDR3 sequence (DNA): TGTGCCAGCGTTGTACGGATTGGCGGGGGGGCATCAGAGACCCAGTACTTC. This encodes CASVVRIGGGASETQYF.

In its sample, this clone was seen once. The J gene is TRBJ2-7, the V gene TRBV5-5, with D possibly TRBD2 on 6 matching bases. The CDR3 covers 14 residues. Germline CDR1 SGHKS, CDR2 YYEKEE (reference sequence). V lost 5 bases and J 7 bases, leaving 19 bases between the germline ends. The CDR3 DNA reads as TGTGCCAGCAGTCACGGGACTCCCCGGGAGGAGCAGTACTTC. It is translated as CASSHGTPREEQYF.

The V and J genes are TRBV11-2 and TRBJ2-2, with 7 bases identical to TRBD1. This CDR3 is 13 amino acids long. Trimming cost V 5 bases and J 6 bases; bases outside gene matches: 3. Germline CDR1 SGHAT, CDR2 FQNNGV. The CDR3 here is CASSPTGAGELFF. The CDR3 coding sequence is TGTGCCAGCAGCCCAACAGGGGCCGGGGAGCTGTTTTTT.

This chain uses TRBV27 with TRBJ1-5; possibly TRBD1 for D (5 bases). Trimming stripped 5 bases from V and 0 bases from J, with 11 bases between. Germline V gives CDR1 MNHEY, CDR2 SMNVEV (reference sequence). CDR3 length: 15 residues. CDR3 residues: CASSIGTDSNQPQHF. DNA of the CDR3: TGTGCCAGCAGTATTGGGACTGATAGCAATCAGCCCCAGCATTTT.

V is TRBV27 and J is TRBJ1-6; D not certain. This CDR3 region has 15 residues. Between the trimmed V and J ends, which lost 9 bases and 7 bases, there was a span of 19 bases. Germline V gene sequence: CDR1 MNHEY, CDR2 SMNVEV (reference sequence). The CDR3 DNA is TGTGCCAGTCGAGGCCGTGACCTCCTCAATTCACCCCTCCACTTT. Translated: CASRGRDLLNSPLHF.

The gene calls are TRBV5-8 and TRBJ1-1; perhaps TRBD1 as D (6 bases). CDR1 and CDR2 (germline): SGHTS, YDEGEE. Trimming took 0 bases from V and 11 from J, leaving 14 bases between them. This CDR3 comprises 13 residues. The CDR3 region has the DNA TGTGCCAGCAGCTTGGGTAGAGGGGGTGCGGCTTTCTTT. Encoded protein: CASSLGRGGAAFF.

The chain carries TRBV11-2 and TRBJ2-3, with 7 bases aligning to TRBD2. Trimming took 4 bases from V and 2 from J; bases not matched to a gene: 9. The CDR3 is made up of 16 amino acids. The germline V gene has CDR1 SGHAT and CDR2 FQNNGV. The CDR3 DNA follows: TGTGCCAGCAGCTCCACAGCGGGACCACACACAGATACGCAGTATTTT. This codes for CASSSTAGPHTDTQYF.

The rearrangement joins TRBV6-1 to TRBJ1-2; 8 nucleotides line up with TRBD1. The germline V gene has CDR1 MNHNS and CDR2 SASEGT. J was trimmed by 3 bases and V by 2 bases; bases with no gene match: 5. The CDR3 spans 15 residues. The CDR3: CASSESPGGDYGYTF. The CDR3 region has the DNA TGTGCCAGCAGTGAATCCCCAGGGGGCGACTATGGCTACACCTTC.

This chain joins TRBV2 and TRBJ2-1; weak D call: TRBD1 (5 bases). CDR1 is SNHLY, CDR2 FYNNEI, per germline. V lost 6 bases and J lost 3, with 12 bases in between. This CDR3 comprises 14 residues. CDR3: CASRLDNNYNEQFF. In DNA form, the CDR3 reads TGTGCCAGCAGACTGGACAACAACTACAATGAGCAGTTCTTC.